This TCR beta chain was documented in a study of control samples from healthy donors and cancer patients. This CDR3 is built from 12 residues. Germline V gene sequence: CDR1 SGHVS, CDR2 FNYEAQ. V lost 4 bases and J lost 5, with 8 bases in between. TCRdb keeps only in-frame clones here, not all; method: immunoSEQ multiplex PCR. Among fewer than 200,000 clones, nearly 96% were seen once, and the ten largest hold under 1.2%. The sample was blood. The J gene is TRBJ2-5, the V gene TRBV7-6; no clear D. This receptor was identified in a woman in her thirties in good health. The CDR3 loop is CASSYLGETQYF. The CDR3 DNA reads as TGTGCCAGCAGCTATCTGGGGGAGACCCAGTACTTC.